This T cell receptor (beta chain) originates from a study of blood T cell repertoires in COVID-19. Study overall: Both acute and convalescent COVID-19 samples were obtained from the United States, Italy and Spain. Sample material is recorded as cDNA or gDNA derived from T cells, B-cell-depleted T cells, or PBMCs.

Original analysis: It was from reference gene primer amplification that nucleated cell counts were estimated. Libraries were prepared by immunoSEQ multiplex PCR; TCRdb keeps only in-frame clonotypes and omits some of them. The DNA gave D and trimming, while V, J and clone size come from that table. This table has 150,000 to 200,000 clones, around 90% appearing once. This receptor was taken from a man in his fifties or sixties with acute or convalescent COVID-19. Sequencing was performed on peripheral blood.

CDR3 DNA sequence: TGTGCCAGCAGCTCCCGACTAGCGGGGGGGAACAATGAGCAGTTCTTC. It yields the protein CASSSRLAGGNNEQFF. This rearrangement joins TRBV5-4 to TRBJ2-1; 14 positions match TRBD2. CDR3 length: 16 amino acids. Germline V CDR1 and CDR2: SGHNT, YYREEE (reference sequence). V gave up 3 bases and J gave up 5 bases; unmatched junction bases: 4.